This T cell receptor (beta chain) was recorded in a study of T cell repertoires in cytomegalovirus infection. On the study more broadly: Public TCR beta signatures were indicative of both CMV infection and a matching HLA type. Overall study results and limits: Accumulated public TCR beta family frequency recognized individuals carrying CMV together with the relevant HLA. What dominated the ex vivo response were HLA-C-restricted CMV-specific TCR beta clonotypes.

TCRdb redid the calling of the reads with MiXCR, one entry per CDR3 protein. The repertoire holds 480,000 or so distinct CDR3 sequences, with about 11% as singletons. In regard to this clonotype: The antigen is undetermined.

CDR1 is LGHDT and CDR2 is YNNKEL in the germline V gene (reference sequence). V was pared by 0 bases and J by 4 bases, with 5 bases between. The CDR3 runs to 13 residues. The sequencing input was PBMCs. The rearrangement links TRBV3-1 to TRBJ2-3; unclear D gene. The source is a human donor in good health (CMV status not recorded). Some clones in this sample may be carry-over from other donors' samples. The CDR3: CASSQEVADTQYF. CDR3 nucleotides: TGTGCCAGCAGCCAAGAGGTGGCAGATACGCAGTATTTT.